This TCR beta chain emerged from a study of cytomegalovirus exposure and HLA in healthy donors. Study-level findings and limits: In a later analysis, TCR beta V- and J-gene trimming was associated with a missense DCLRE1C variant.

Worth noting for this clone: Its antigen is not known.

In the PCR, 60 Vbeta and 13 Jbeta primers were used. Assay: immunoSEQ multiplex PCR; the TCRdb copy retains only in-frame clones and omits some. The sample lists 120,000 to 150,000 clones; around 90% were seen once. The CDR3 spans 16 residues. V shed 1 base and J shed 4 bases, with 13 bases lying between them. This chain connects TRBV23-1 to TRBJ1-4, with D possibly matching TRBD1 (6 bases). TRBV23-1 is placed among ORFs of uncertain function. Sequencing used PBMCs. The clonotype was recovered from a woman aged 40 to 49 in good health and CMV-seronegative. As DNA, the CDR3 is TGCGCCAGCAGTCAATTGGTGACAGGCAATAATGAAAAACTGTTTTTT. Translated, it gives CASSQLVTGNNEKLFF.